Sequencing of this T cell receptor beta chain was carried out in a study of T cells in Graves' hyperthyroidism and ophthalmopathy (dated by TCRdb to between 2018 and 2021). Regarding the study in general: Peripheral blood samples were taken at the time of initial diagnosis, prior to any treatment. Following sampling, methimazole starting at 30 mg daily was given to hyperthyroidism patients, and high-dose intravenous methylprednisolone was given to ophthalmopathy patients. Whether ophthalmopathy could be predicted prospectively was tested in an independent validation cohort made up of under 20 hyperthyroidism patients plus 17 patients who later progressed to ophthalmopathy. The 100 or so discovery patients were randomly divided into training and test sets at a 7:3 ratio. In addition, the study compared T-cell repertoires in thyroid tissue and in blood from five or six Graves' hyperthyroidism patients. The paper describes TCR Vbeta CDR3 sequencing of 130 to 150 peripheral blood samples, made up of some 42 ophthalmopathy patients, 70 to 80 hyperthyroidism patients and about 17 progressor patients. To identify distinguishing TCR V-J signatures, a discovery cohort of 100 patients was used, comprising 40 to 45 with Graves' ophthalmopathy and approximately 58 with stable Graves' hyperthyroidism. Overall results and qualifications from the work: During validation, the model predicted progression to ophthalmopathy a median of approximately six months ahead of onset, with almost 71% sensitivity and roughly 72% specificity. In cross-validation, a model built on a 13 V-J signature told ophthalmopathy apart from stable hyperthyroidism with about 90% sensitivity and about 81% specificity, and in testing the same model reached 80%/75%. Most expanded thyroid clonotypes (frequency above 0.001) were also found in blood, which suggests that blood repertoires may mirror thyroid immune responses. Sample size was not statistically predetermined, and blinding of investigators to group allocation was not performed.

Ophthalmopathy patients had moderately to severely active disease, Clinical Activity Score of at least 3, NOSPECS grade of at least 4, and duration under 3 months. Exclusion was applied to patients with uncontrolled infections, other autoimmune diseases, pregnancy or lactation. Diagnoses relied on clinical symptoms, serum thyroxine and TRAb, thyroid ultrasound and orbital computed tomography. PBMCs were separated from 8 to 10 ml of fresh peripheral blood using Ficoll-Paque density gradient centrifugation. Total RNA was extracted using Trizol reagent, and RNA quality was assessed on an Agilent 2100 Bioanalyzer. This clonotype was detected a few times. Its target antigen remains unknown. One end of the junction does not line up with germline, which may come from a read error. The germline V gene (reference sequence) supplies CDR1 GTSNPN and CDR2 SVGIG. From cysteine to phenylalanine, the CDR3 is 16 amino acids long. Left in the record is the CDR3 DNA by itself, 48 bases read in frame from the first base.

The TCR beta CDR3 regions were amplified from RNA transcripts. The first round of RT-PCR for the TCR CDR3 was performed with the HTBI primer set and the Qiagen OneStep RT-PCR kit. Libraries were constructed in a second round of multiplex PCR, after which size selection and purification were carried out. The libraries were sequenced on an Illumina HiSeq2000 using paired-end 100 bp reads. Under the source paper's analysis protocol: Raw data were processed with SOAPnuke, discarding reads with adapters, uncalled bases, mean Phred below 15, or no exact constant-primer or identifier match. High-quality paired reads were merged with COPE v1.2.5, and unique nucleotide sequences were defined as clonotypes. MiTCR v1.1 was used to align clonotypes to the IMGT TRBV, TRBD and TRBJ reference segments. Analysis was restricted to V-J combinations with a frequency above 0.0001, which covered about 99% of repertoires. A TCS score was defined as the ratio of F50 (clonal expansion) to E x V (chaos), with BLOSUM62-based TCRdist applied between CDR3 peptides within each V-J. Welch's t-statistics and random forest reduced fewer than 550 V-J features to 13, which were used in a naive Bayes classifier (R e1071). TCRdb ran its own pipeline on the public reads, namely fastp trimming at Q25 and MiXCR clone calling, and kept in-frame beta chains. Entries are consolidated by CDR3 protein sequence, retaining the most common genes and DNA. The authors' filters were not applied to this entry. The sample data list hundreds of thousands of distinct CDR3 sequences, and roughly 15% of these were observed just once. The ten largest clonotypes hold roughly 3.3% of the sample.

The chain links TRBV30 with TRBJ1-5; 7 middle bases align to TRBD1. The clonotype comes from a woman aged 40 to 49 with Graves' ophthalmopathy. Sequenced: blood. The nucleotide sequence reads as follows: TGTGCCTGGAGTTACGGGACAGCTGGGGAGAATCAGCCCCAACATTTT. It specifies CAWSYGTAGENQPQHF. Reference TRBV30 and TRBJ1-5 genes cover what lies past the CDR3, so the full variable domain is SQTIHQWPATLVQPVGSPLSLECTVEGTSNPNLYWYRQAAGRGLQLLFYSVGIGQISSEVPQNLSASRPQDRQFILSSKKLLLSDSGFYLCAWSYGTAGENQPQHFGDGTRLSIL.